The rows below give T cell receptor beta chains drawn from one sample of a study of regulatory T cells in long-lasting Graves disease. From the multiplex PCR reads, TCRdb called clonotypes with MiXCR, one entry per CDR3 protein. The sample includes a few hundred thousand distinct CDR3 sequences, roughly 12% of them seen just once. These same data were also listed under a study on T cells in Graves' hyperthyroidism and ophthalmopathy.

This sample comprised peripheral blood mononuclear cells (PBMCs), obtained at new diagnosis, from a patient treated with antithyroid drugs. These receptors originate from a woman younger than 30 with Graves disease. The CDR3 runs from the conserved cysteine through the conserved F or W. The D gene is left open where the match is weak. The listing skips clone size in some rows; elsewhere it reads once, few, many or a size class.

>TRBD1|TRBJ2-1|TRBV7-2|many
TGTGCCAGCAGCTCAACCGGGACAGGCATAAATGAGCAGTTCTTC
CASSSTGTGINEQFF
>NA|TRBJ1-1|TRBV27|many
TGTGCCAGTTTAGACCGGGACACTGAAGCTTTCTTT
CASLDRDTEAFF
>TRBD2|TRBJ2-4|TRBV5-1|many
TGCGCCAGCAGCTTACTCAGCGGGGGGGCCGTAGCCAAAAACATTCAGTACTTC
CASSLLSGGAVAKNIQYF
>TRBD2|TRBJ2-1|TRBV9|NA
TGTGCCAGCAGCACCACCGGGACTAGCGCCTACAATGAGCAGTTCTTC
CASSTTGTSAYNEQFF
>NA|TRBJ2-3|TRBV4-3|NA
TGCGCCAGCAGCCAAGAGTTTGAACTCCCTACGCAGTATTTT
CASSQEFELPTQYF
>TRBD2|TRBJ2-7|TRBV27|many
TGTGCCAGCAGTGTGAGTAGCGGGGGTTTCTACGAGCAGTACTTC
CASSVSSGGFYEQYF
>NA|TRBJ1-5|TRBV6-5|many
TGTGCCAGCAGTTTAATCCACGTCAATCAGCCCCAGCATTTT
CASSLIHVNQPQHF
>TRBD2|TRBJ2-1|TRBV5-1|few
TGCGCCAGCAGCTTACCGGGACTAGCGGGAGGGCCGAGGGGGTCCTACAATGAGCAGTTCTTC
CASSLPGLAGGPRGSYNEQFF
>NA|TRBJ2-1|TRBV9|few
TGTGCCAGCAGCGTAGGAGGTTCCTACAATGAGCAGTTCTTC
CASSVGGSYNEQFF
>TRBD2|TRBJ2-1|TRBV6-2/TRBV6-3|many
TGTGCCAGCAGTTCGACTAGCAGTGAGCAGTTCTTC
CASSSTSSEQFF
>NA|TRBJ2-3|TRBV6-4|NA
TGTGCCAGCAGTTTAAACTTCGAATCCACAGATACGCAGTATTTT
CASSLNFESTDTQYF
>NA|TRBJ1-4|TRBV2|many
TGTGCCAGCAGTGAAGCGCGGATGGCAGGGGTAAATGAAAAACTGTTTTTT
CASSEARMAGVNEKLFF
>NA|TRBJ2-3|TRBV28|many
TGTGCCAGCAGTTTATGGGCTAACACAGATACGCAGTATTTT
CASSLWANTDTQYF
>NA|TRBJ2-7|TRBV27|NA
TGTGCCAGCAGTCGGGGCAGGGGCAGGGCCTACAATGAGCAGTACTTC
CASSRGRGRAYNEQYF
>NA|TRBJ1-2|TRBV5-1|many
TGCGCCAGCAGCTTGAGGGAGGTCAACTATGGCTACACCTTC
CASSLREVNYGYTF
>TRBD2|TRBJ2-2|TRBV4-1|many
TGCGCCAGCAGCCTCCGGACTAGCGGGAACACCGGGGAGCTGTTTTTT
CASSLRTSGNTGELFF
>NA|TRBJ1-1|TRBV29-1|NA
TGCAGCGTTGAAGTCATTAGCACTGAAGCTTTCTTT
CSVEVISTEAFF
>NA|TRBJ1-1|TRBV5-1|many
TGCGCCAGCAGCCTGGACGTTGGAGGGGCCCCGGAAGCTTTCTTT
CASSLDVGGAPEAFF